This section outlines one TCR beta chain sequence together with its context. The CDR3 is 17 residues long. In germline, CDR1 is WSHSY, CDR2 SAAADI. J gave up 0 bases and V 4 bases, and 7 bases lay outside the gene matches. This table comes from immunoSEQ multiplex PCR, and its TCRdb copy is limited to in-frame clones, with some not included. The sample records over 45,000 clones, 85% to 90% being singletons. This entry is derived from a study of regulatory and conventional T cells in RAG deficiency. Blood CD4+ CD25-low CD127-high conventional T cells supplied the genomic DNA template. These records were also assigned to another study, of regulatory T cells. From that paper: The PCR used 52 TRBV and 13 TRBJ primers.

This sequence originates from a human donor in good health. The chain is built from TRBV10-2 and TRBJ2-3; TRBD2 matches 10 bases. The specimen was CD4+ effector T cells sorted from blood. The CDR3 loop is CASSGGSGRSSTDTQYF. DNA for the CDR3: TGCGCCAGCAGTGGCGGTAGCGGGAGGAGCAGCACAGATACGCAGTATTTT.